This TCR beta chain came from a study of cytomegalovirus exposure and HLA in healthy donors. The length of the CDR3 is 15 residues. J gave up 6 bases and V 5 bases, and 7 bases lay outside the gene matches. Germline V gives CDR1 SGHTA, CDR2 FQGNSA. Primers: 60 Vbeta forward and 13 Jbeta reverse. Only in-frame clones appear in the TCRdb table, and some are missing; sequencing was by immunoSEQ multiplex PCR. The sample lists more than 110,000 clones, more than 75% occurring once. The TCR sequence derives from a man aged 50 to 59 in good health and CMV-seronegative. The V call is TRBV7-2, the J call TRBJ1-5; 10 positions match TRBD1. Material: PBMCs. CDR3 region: CASSADRGLGQPQHF. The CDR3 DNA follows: TGTGCCAGCAGCGCAGACAGGGGGCTTGGTCAGCCCCAGCATTTT.